This T cell receptor beta chain was recorded in a study of T cell repertoires in cytomegalovirus infection. General study results and limits: In two of eight donors, the top clonotype was HLA-C-restricted CMV-specific. Carriers of CMV and the relevant HLA type were discriminated by public TCR beta frequency.

TCRdb re-derived calls from the reads in MiXCR, one entry per CDR3 protein. This sample has fewer than 250,000 distinct CDR3 sequences, with approximately 22% found just once. Concerning this clonotype itself: The target antigen is unknown.

Sequencing was carried out using CD8+ T cells from PBMCs. This TCR came from a human donor in good health (CMV status not recorded). Some clones in this sample may be carry-over from other donors' samples.

The CDR3 here is CASSYSAGITEAFF. CDR3 DNA: TGTGCCAGCAGTTACTCGGCAGGGATTACTGAAGCTTTCTTT. The chain employs TRBV6-5 and TRBJ1-1; D is perhaps TRBD1 (5 bases). The CDR3 loop spans 14 amino acids. Trimming pared 0 bases from V and 5 bases from J, leaving 10 bases between. Germline V CDR1 and CDR2: MNHEY, SVGAGI.